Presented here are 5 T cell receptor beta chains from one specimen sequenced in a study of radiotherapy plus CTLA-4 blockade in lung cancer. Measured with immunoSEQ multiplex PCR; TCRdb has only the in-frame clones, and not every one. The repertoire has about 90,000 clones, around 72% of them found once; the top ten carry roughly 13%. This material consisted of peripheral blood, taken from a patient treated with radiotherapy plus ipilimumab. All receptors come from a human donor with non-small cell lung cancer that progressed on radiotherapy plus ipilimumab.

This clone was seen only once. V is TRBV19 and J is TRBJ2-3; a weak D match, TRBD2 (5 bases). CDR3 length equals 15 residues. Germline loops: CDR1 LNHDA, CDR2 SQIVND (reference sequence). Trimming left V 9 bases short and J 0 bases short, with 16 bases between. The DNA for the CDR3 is TGTGCCAGCGGGGATTTGGGGTCTAGCACAGATACGCAGTATTTT. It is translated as CASGDLGSSTDTQYF.

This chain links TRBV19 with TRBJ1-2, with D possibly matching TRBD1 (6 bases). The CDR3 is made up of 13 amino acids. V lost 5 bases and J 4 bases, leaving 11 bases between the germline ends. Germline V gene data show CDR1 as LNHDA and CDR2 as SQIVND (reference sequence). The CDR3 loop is CASSPGQTYGYTF. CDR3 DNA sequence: TGTGCCAGTAGTCCTGGACAGACCTATGGCTACACCTTC.

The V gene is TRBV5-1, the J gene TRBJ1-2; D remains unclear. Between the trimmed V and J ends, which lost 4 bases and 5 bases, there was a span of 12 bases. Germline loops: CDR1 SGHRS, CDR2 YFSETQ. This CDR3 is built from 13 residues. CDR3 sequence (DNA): TGCGCCAGCAGCCTAGAGGCTGTTTATGGCTACACCTTC. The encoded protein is CASSLEAVYGYTF.

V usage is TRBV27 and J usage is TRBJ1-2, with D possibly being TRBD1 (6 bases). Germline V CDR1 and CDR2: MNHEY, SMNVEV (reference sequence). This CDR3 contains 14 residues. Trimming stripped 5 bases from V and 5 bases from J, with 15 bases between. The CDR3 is CASSPGQFGYGYTF. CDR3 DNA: TGTGCCAGCAGTCCAGGACAGTTTGGATATGGCTACACCTTC.

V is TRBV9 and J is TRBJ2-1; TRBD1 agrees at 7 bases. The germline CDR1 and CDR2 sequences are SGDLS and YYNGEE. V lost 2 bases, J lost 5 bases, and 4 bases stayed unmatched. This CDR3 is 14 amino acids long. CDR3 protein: CASSVGTANNEQFF. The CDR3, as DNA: TGTGCCAGCAGCGTGGGGACAGCAAACAATGAGCAGTTCTTC.